The 27 T cell receptor beta chains reported below all come from one sample, sequenced in a study of response to subunit inactivated influenza vaccine. MiXCR, applied by TCRdb to the RT-PCR reads, yields one record per CDR3 protein. This sample has approximately 290,000 distinct CDR3 sequences, with about 20% found just once. The source was PBMCs from blood, collected approximately 20 months after vaccination. These receptors were taken from a man between 50 and 75 years old who received an inactivated influenza vaccine.

This sequence joins TRBV18 and TRBJ1-1; TRBD1 matches at 8 bases. Germline assignment: CDR1 KGHSH and CDR2 LQKENI. The CDR3 loop spans 15 amino acids. Germline trimming cut 2 bases from V and 3 bases from J; bases unmatched to any gene: 5. CDR3 sequence reads: CASSPEQGVYTEAFF. The CDR3 DNA reads TGTGCCAGCTCACCAGAACAGGGGGTATACACTGAAGCTTTCTTT.

V gene TRBV7-2 combines with J gene TRBJ1-4; 11 bases are shared with TRBD1. CDR1 and CDR2 from the germline V gene are SGHTA and FQGNSA. There are 16 residues in the CDR3. The trim removed 4 bases at V and 8 bases at J, leaving 9 bases unmatched. The CDR3 reads CASSSEPGQGGEKLFF. The CDR3 DNA is TGTGCCAGCAGCTCCGAACCGGGACAGGGGGGAGAAAAACTGTTTTTT.

This chain joins TRBV28 and TRBJ2-7; a possible D gene is TRBD1 (7 bases). The CDR3 has 15 residues. V dropped 2 bases and J dropped 4 bases, with 15 bases sitting between them. Germline V CDR1 and CDR2: MDHEN, SYDVKM. The DNA for the CDR3 is TGTGCCAGCAGTTTACTTCCGACAGGGACTTACGAGCAGTACTTC. It translates to CASSLLPTGTYEQYF.

This rearrangement joins TRBV11-2 to TRBJ2-1, with D uncertain. Germline-derived CDR1 and CDR2 are SGHAT and FQNNGV. V dropped 0 bases and J dropped 10 bases, with 10 bases sitting between them. The CDR3 sequence is 13 residues long. In nucleotides, the CDR3 is TGTGCCAGCAGCTTAGATTCACCGCGAGAGCAGTTCTTC. The encoded protein is CASSLDSPREQFF.

This clonotype was counted only a few times. The chain uses TRBV7-2 and TRBJ1-2; possibly TRBD1 for D (5 bases). Trimming left V 8 bases short and J 2 bases short, with 12 bases between. CDR1 and CDR2 (germline): SGHTA, FQGNSA. CDR3 length: 13 residues. For the CDR3, the DNA is TGTGCCAGCGCCGGGGGGGAGAACTATGGCTACACCTTC. Residues: CASAGGENYGYTF.

V usage is TRBV4-3 and J usage is TRBJ2-2; TRBD2 agrees at 11 bases. The CDR3 extends over 17 amino acids. V dropped 0 bases and J dropped 6; count of bases not matched to a gene: 6. Germline CDR1 LGHNA, CDR2 YSLEER. The CDR3 sequence is CASSQELGTSGPGELFF. CDR3 DNA sequence: TGCGCCAGCAGCCAAGAGCTTGGGACTAGCGGTCCCGGGGAGCTGTTTTTT.

This clonotype was observed a handful of times. The genes are TRBV12-3 or TRBV12-4 and TRBJ1-3; the match to TRBD1 covers 8 bases. Unmatched junction bases numbered 9, after V lost 5 bases and J lost 0 bases. The CDR3 runs to 17 residues. CDR3 DNA: TGTGCCAGCAGTCCTCGCCGGACAGGGTTCTCTGGAAACACCATATATTTT. Its translation is CASSPRRTGFSGNTIYF.

Many counts were recorded for this clonotype. The V call is TRBV20-1, the J call TRBJ1-6; possible D gene TRBD1, 5 bases. Trimming stripped 2 bases from V and 0 bases from J, with 8 bases between. This CDR3 comprises 15 residues. From germline, CDR1 is DFQATT and CDR2 SNEGSKA (reference sequence). CDR3 in DNA: TGCAGTGCTAGAAAAGGGGCCTCCTATAATTCACCCCTCCACTTT. Translating gives CSARKGASYNSPLHF.

The chain carries TRBV2 and TRBJ2-3; D may correspond to TRBD1 or TRBD2 (5 bases each). Germline lookup yields CDR1 SNHLY and CDR2 FYNNEI. V was shortened by 6 bases and J by 4 bases, with 20 bases between the two germline ends. This CDR3 has 16 amino acids. CDR3 in amino acids: CASRVRDLLRADTQYF. For the CDR3, the DNA is TGTGCCAGCAGAGTCCGGGACCTACTTCGGGCAGATACGCAGTATTTT.

This clonotype occurred once. The rearrangement uses TRBV7-9 and TRBJ2-1; the D is unclear. The V gene lost 2 bases and the J gene lost 2 bases, with 10 bases spanning the gap. The CDR3 consists of 15 residues. In germline, CDR1 is SEHNR, CDR2 FQNEAQ (reference sequence). CDR3: CASSLRAETYNEQFF. CDR3 coding DNA: TGTGCCAGCAGCTTACGGGCAGAGACCTACAATGAGCAGTTCTTC. Supplemented by reference TRBV7-9 and TRBJ2-1, the full variable domain reads DTGVSQNPRHKITKRGQNVTFRCDPISEHNRLYWYRQTLGQGPEFLTYFQNEAQLEKSRLLSDRFSAERPKGSFSTLEIQRTEQGDSAMYLCASSLRAETYNEQFFGPGTRLTVL.

This CDR3 is CSVGAARAREKLFF. For the CDR3, the DNA is TGCAGCGTTGGGGCAGCGAGGGCTAGAGAAAAACTGTTTTTT. The chain recombines TRBV29-1 with TRBJ1-4, with D unclear. From germline, CDR1 is SQVTM and CDR2 ANQGSEA. Trimming removed 4 bases from V and 8 bases from J, with 17 bases in between. The CDR3 contains 14 residues.

This clonotype turned up a few times. The chain has TRBV7-9 and TRBJ1-5, with 9 bases that match TRBD1. The CDR3 has 15 residues. V was clipped by 2 bases and J by 7 bases; unmatched bases: 6. CDR1 and CDR2 from the germline V gene are SEHNR and FQNEAQ (reference sequence). CDR3 sequence reads: CASSLSGGQGQPQHF. The CDR3 region has the DNA TGTGCCAGCAGCTTAAGTGGAGGACAGGGGCAGCCCCAGCATTTT.

This clonotype came up many times. As DNA, the CDR3 is TGTGCCAGCAGCATTGGAGCGGAGACTGGAAACACCATATATTTT. The encoded protein is CASSIGAETGNTIYF. This sequence joins TRBV12-3 or TRBV12-4 and TRBJ1-3; no definite D call. V gave up 6 bases and J gave up 2 bases, with 14 bases separating them. This CDR3 spans 15 amino acids.

This clonotype was seen a handful of times. The chain links TRBV3-1 to TRBJ1-5; D not resolved. V was pared by 1 base and J by 3 bases, with 1 base between. Germline CDR1 reads LGHDT; CDR2 reads YNNKEL (reference sequence). This CDR3 contains 12 residues. CDR3 sequence reads: CASSQANQPQHF. The CDR3, as DNA: TGTGCCAGCAGCCAAGCCAATCAGCCCCAGCATTTT.

The V and J genes are TRBV7-2 and TRBJ2-3; 12 bases fit TRBD2. Trimming removed 5 bases from V and 5 bases from J; junction bases left unmatched: 5. Germline V gene data show CDR1 as SGHTA and CDR2 as FQGNSA. The CDR3 extends over 15 amino acids. This CDR3 is CASSRTSGAGDTQYF. CDR3 nucleotides: TGTGCCAGCAGCCGGACTAGCGGGGCTGGAGATACGCAGTATTTT. The whole variable domain, filled in from reference TRBV7-2 and TRBJ2-3, reads GAGVSQSPSNKVTEKGKDVELRCDPISGHTALYWYRQSLGQGLEFLIYFQGNSAPDKSGLPSDRFSAERTGGSVSTLTIQRTQQEDSAVYLCASSRTSGAGDTQYFGPGTRLTVL.

With regard to this clonotype: This may stem from a read error, because a much larger clone lies one nucleotide away. The conserved closing phenylalanine or tryptophan is absent in this CDR3, likely reflecting a read error. V gene TRBV20-1 combines with J gene TRBJ1-5, with TRBD1 as a possible D gene (6 bases). CDR1 and CDR2 from the germline V gene are DFQATT and SNEGSKA (reference sequence). Trimming stripped 4 bases from V and 0 bases from J, with 22 bases between. CDR3 length: 18 amino acids. CDR3 in DNA: TGCAGTGCTATTCCCGGGACACCACTCCGTTATAGCAATCAGCCCCAGCATTGT. Residues: CSAIPGTPLRYSNQPQHC.

This clonotype has a single count. The chain has TRBV6-2 or TRBV6-3 and TRBJ1-5; 8 nucleotides align to TRBD1. The CDR3 runs 18 residues. The junction had 11 bases not matched to a gene; V was cut back by 2 bases and J by 2 bases. The germline gives CDR1 MNHEY, CDR2 SVGEGT. CDR3 coding DNA: TGTGCCAGCAGTTACCGACAGGGGATGGGAGTCGGCAATCAGCCCCAGCATTTT. Translation: CASSYRQGMGVGNQPQHF.

This clonotype was seen more than once but under ten times. The V and J genes are TRBV2 and TRBJ2-2; 11 bases are shared with TRBD2. The CDR3 runs 16 residues. With V trimmed by 6 bases and J by 3 bases, 6 bases remained unmatched. The germline CDR1 and CDR2 sequences are SNHLY and FYNNEI. The CDR3 DNA reads TGTGCCAGCAGAGAACTAGCGGGAGAACACACCGGGGAGCTGTTTTTT. Encoded protein: CASRELAGEHTGELFF. The full variable domain, completed using reference TRBV2 and TRBJ2-2, is EPEVTQTPSHQVTQMGQEVILRCVPISNHLYFYWYRQILGQKVEFLVSFYNNEISEKSEIFDDQFSVERPDGSNFTLKIRSTKLEDSAMYFCASRELAGEHTGELFFGEGSRLTVL.

V and J are TRBV3-1 and TRBJ1-1; D gene ambiguous. Looked up from germline, CDR1 is LGHDT and CDR2 is YNNKEL (reference sequence). The CDR3 contains 14 residues. The germline V and J ends were trimmed by 6 bases and 3 bases, with 14 bases remaining between them. CDR3: CASRSPGLHTEAFF. The CDR3 DNA reads as TGTGCCAGCAGGAGTCCTGGACTACACACTGAAGCTTTCTTT. Full variable domain (remainder filled in from reference TRBV3-1 and TRBJ1-1): DTAVSQTPKYLVTQMGNDKSIKCEQNLGHDTMYWYKQDSKKFLKIMFSYNNKELIINETVPNRFSPKSPDKAHLNLHINSLELGDSAVYFCASRSPGLHTEAFFGQGTRLTVV.

This clonotype was detected a few times. CDR3: CASSQMSWGTGGEKLFF. Here the CDR3 DNA reads TGTGCCAGCAGCCAGATGTCTTGGGGGACAGGCGGGGAAAAACTGTTTTTT. The J gene is TRBJ1-4, the V gene TRBV3-1; 8 bases are shared with TRBD1. This CDR3 is 17 amino acids long. Trimming took 3 bases from V and 8 from J; bases not matched to a gene: 14. Germline lookup yields CDR1 LGHDT and CDR2 YNNKEL (reference sequence).

The chain has TRBV4-3 and TRBJ2-7; possible D gene TRBD1, 5 bases. The length of the CDR3 is 15 residues. Trimming removed 2 bases from V and 2 bases from J, with 13 bases in between. In germline, CDR1 is LGHNA, CDR2 YSLEER. In DNA, the CDR3 is TGCGCCAGCAGCCAACTACCACAGGATGCCTACGAGCAGTACTTC. Translated, it gives CASSQLPQDAYEQYF.

At least ten counts were recorded for this clonotype. The gene calls are TRBV28 and TRBJ1-5; the D is unclear. V was cut by 8 bases and J by 7 bases, with 12 bases left in between. The CDR3 has 12 residues. Germline assignment: CDR1 MDHEN and CDR2 SYDVKM. The DNA for the CDR3 is TGTGCCAGCCGTCAATCGAGCCAGCCCCAGCATTTT. As protein: CASRQSSQPQHF.

This sequence joins TRBV21-1 and TRBJ1-1; the D call of TRBD1 is as the table states it, not checked on the DNA. TRBV21-1 is recorded as a pseudogene. The CDR3 has 17 residues. The CDR3, as DNA: TGTGCCAGCAGCAAAGCGCCGACAGGGTTGGGAAACACTGAAGCTTTCTTT. Translation gives CASSKAPTGLGNTEAFF.

In the case of this clonotype: The junction and the germline gene differ at one end; a read error may be behind it. The chain uses TRBV28 and TRBJ2-1; no firm D call. The germline gives CDR1 MDHEN, CDR2 SYDVKM. The CDR3 runs 13 residues. CDR3 in DNA: TGTGCCAGCAGCCCCCGCTCCTACAATGAGCGGTTCTTC. It encodes CASSPRSYNERFF.

There are many counts of this clonotype. V usage is TRBV12-3 or TRBV12-4 and J usage is TRBJ1-1, with a tentative D call TRBD1 (5 bases). Trimming took off 7 bases at V and 12 bases at J, with 21 bases between the two ends. The CDR3 covers 13 residues. In DNA, the CDR3 is TGTGCCAGCACAATATCCGGGGCCCCCGCGACTTTCTTT. This codes for CASTISGAPATFF.

This clonotype was recorded many times. The genes are TRBV10-3 and TRBJ1-2, with D unclear. CDR1 and CDR2 (germline): ENHRY, SYGVKD. V was clipped by 0 bases and J by 4 bases, with 6 bases between them. The CDR3 has 13 amino acids. The CDR3 protein is CAISESGSYGYTF. The CDR3 region has the DNA TGTGCCATCAGTGAGTCGGGCAGCTATGGCTACACCTTC.

This clonotype has a handful of counts. V is TRBV5-4 and J is TRBJ2-2, with D hard to call. Germline CDR1 and CDR2: SGHNT and YYREEE (reference sequence). This CDR3 has 15 amino acids. V was pared by 4 bases and J by 0 bases, with 10 bases between. The CDR3 region is CASSPTKANTGELFF. CDR3 coding DNA: TGTGCCAGCAGCCCAACTAAGGCGAACACCGGGGAGCTGTTTTTT. Looking up the rest from reference TRBV5-4 and TRBJ2-2 gives the full variable domain: ETGVTQSPTHLIKTRGQQVTLRCSSQSGHNTVSWYQQALGQGPQFIFQYYREEENGRGNFPPRFSGLQFPNYSSELNVNALELDDSALYLCASSPTKANTGELFFGEGSRLTVL.